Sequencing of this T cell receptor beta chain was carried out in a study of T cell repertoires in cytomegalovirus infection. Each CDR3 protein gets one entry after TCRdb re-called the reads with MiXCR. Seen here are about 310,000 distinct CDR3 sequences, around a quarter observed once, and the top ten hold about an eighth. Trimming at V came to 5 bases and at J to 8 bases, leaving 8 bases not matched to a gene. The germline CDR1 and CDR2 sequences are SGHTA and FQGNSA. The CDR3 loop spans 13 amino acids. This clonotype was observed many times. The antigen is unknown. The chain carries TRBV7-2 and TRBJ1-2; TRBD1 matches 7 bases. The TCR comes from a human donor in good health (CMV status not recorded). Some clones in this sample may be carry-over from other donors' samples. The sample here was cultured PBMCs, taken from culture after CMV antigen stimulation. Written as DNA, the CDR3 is TGTGCCAGCAGCAACAGACAGGGCGGAGGCTACACCTTC. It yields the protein CASSNRQGGGYTF.